Detailed here is one T cell receptor (beta chain). Its cognate antigen is unknown. Clones were sequenced by immunoSEQ multiplex PCR, and TCRdb holds only the in-frame ones, with some missing. The table lists some 2,000,000 clones, 85% to 95% of them singletons. The sample comes from a study of shared clonotypes between healthy human individuals. Findings of the study overall: Generation of non-shared clonotypes was less probable than generation of clonotypes shared by all four donors.

The germline gives CDR1 SGHRS, CDR2 YFSETQ. V trimming: 0 bases; J trimming: 4 bases; junction bases outside the gene matches: 9. This CDR3 spans 16 amino acids. The chain couples TRBV5-1 to TRBJ1-2, with 7 nucleotides matching TRBD1. Material: naive CD4+ T cells sorted from blood. Subset here: CD45RA+ positively selected. The receptor comes from a man between 18 and 29 years old in good health. The CDR3 loop is CASSLAGQGEFYGYTF. DNA of the CDR3: TGCGCCAGCAGCTTGGCCGGGCAGGGGGAGTTCTATGGCTACACCTTC.